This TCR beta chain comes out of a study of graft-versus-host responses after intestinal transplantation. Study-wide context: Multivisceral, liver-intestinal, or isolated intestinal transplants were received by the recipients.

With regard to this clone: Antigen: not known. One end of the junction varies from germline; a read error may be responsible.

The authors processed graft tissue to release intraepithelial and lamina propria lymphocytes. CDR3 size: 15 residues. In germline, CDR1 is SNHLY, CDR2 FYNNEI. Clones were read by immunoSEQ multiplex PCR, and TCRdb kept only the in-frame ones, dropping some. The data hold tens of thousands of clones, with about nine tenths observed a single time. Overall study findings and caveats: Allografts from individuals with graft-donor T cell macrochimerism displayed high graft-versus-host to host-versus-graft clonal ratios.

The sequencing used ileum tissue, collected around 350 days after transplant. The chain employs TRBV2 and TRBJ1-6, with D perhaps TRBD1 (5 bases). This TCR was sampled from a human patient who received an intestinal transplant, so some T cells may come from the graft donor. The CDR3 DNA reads TGTGCCAGCAGTGAGGGGGATTACTATAATTCACCCCTCGACTTT. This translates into CASSEGDYYNSPLDF.